A single sample is the source of the 8 T cell receptor beta chains below, sequenced in a study of spatial heterogeneity in lung cancer. Time point noted: sample taken at primary tumor resection. From tumor, nontumor lung or frozen PBMC, whole RNA was taken unsorted for sequencing. TCRdb re-derived calls from the 5' RACE reads in MiXCR, one entry per CDR3 protein. Here the sample spans roughly 39,000 distinct CDR3 sequences, approximately 6.9% being singletons. This material consisted of PBMCs, taken at surgery. The receptors derive from a female donor with early-stage non-small cell lung cancer.

This clonotype came up many times. V usage is TRBV11-2 and J usage is TRBJ1-6, with D possibly matching TRBD1 (5 bases). Trimming pared 3 bases from V and 2 bases from J, leaving 8 bases between. Germline CDR1 and CDR2: SGHAT and FQNNGV. The CDR3 is made up of 15 amino acids. This chain's CDR3 is CASSLTVTYNSPLHF. The CDR3 DNA reads as TGTGCCAGCAGCTTGACAGTCACCTATAATTCACCCCTCCACTTT. Full variable domain (rest looked up from reference TRBV11-2 and TRBJ1-6): EAGVAQSPRYKIIEKRQSVAFWCNPISGHATLYWYQQILGQGPKLLIQFQNNGVVDDSQLPKDRFSAERLKGVDSTLKIQPAKLEDSAVYLCASSLTVTYNSPLHFGNGTRLTVT.

This clonotype showed up many times. The chain is built from TRBV7-9 and TRBJ2-1, with D hard to call. Germline loops: CDR1 SEHNR, CDR2 FQNEAQ (reference sequence). CDR3 size: 12 residues. Trimming removed 6 bases from V and 9 bases from J, with 12 bases in between. The CDR3 bases are TGTGCCAGCAGTGGGGTGGCACCTGAGCAGTTCTTC. It encodes CASSGVAPEQFF. Full variable domain (missing parts from reference TRBV7-9 and TRBJ2-1): DTGVSQNPRHKITKRGQNVTFRCDPISEHNRLYWYRQTLGQGPEFLTYFQNEAQLEKSRLLSDRFSAERPKGSFSTLEIQRTEQGDSAMYLCASSGVAPEQFFGPGTRLTVL.

The chain joins TRBV29-1 to TRBJ2-3, with D possibly being TRBD1 (6 bases). The V gene's germline CDR1 is SQVTM and CDR2 ANQGSEA. The length of the CDR3 is 13 residues. V shed 4 bases and J shed 3 bases, with 11 bases lying between them. The CDR3 is CSVVGGTTDTQYF. The CDR3 bases are TGCAGCGTTGTAGGGGGAACGACAGATACGCAGTATTTT.

This rearrangement joins TRBV18 to TRBJ1-5; maybe TRBD1 (6 bases). This CDR3 has 15 residues. In germline, CDR1 is KGHSH, CDR2 LQKENI. V gave up 3 bases and J gave up 3 bases, with 12 bases separating them. The CDR3 nucleotides are TGTGCCAGCTCACCCACTGACAGGCACAATCAGCCCCAGCATTTT. This encodes CASSPTDRHNQPQHF. Combining the CDR3 with reference TRBV18 and TRBJ1-5 gives the whole variable domain NAGVMQNPRHLVRRRGQEARLRCSPMKGHSHVYWYRQLPEEGLKFMVYLQKENIIDESGMPKERFSAEFPKEGPSILRIQQVVRGDSAAYFCASSPTDRHNQPQHFGDGTRLSIL.

This clonotype was observed a few times. This rearrangement joins TRBV7-9 to TRBJ1-2, with 7 bases matching TRBD1. The CDR3 is 12 amino acids. Trimming cost V 2 bases and J 6 bases; bases outside gene matches: 0. Looked up from germline, CDR1 is SEHNR and CDR2 is FQNEAQ (reference sequence). CDR3 nucleotides: TGTGCCAGCAGCTTAACAGGGGATGGCTACACCTTC. Its protein is CASSLTGDGYTF.

This clonotype was counted only a few times. Relative to the germline gene, one junction end is altered; a read error may explain this. The genes are TRBV7-2 and TRBJ2-3; 7 positions agree with TRBD2. The length of the CDR3 is 16 residues. Germline values: CDR1 SGHTA, CDR2 FQGNSA. CDR3 region: CASSVAPGLPTDTQYF. The CDR3 DNA reads as TGTGCCAGCAGCGTAGCACCGGGACTACCCACAGATACGCAGTATTTT.

This clonotype was recorded at least ten times. CDR3 DNA sequence: TGCGCCAGCAGTGAGTCGCGGGGATCCACAGATACGCAGTATTTT. Its protein product is CASSESRGSTDTQYF. The V and J genes are TRBV10-2 and TRBJ2-3, with a tentative D call TRBD2 (6 bases). Germline V gene data show CDR1 as WSHSY and CDR2 as SAAADI. The CDR3 length is 15 residues. V was shortened by 0 bases and J by 2 bases, with 9 bases between the two germline ends.

The genes are TRBV19 and TRBJ1-2, with TRBD1 matching over 7 bases. Germline-derived CDR1 and CDR2 are LNHDA and SQIVND (reference sequence). This CDR3 is 16 amino acids long. V trimming: 4 bases; J trimming: 7 bases; junction bases outside the gene matches: 15. The CDR3 DNA sequence: TGTGCCAGTAGTACCCCCAGGACAGGTCATCGTAGTGGCTACACCTTC. This gives the protein CASSTPRTGHRSGYTF.